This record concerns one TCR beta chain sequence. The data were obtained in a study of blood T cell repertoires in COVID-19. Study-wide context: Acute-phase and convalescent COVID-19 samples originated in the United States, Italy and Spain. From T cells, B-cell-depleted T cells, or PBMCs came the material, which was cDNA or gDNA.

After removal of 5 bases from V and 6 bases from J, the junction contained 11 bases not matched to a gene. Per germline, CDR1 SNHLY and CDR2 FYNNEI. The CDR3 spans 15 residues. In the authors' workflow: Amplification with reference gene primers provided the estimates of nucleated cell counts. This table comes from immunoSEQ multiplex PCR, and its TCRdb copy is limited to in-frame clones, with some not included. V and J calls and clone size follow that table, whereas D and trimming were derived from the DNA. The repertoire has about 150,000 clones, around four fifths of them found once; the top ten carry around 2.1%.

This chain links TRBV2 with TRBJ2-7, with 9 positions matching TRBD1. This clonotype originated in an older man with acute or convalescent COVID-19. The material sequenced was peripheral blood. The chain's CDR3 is CASSLTGGVGSEQYF. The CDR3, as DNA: TGTGCCAGCAGTCTGACAGGGGGAGTGGGTAGCGAGCAGTACTTC.